What follows is one T cell receptor (beta chain) and its context. Its antigen is undetermined. Sequenced by immunoSEQ multiplex PCR; TCRdb stores in-frame clones only, minus some. The table records around 13,000 clones, approximately 84% of them present only once. This entry belongs to a study of PD-1 blockade in mismatch repair-deficient tumors. Looking at the study overall: All were previously treated, progressing patients with approximately 11 mismatch repair-deficient cancer types. Study results and limitations: After pembrolizumab, tumor-resident clones rose rapidly, then generally contracted before radiologic responses.

Germline V gene data show CDR1 as SQVTM and CDR2 as ANQGSEA. CDR3 length: 14 residues. The V gene end was trimmed by 2 bases and the J gene end by 2 bases; junction bases not matched to a gene: 5. The time point was: identical roughly eleven-day culture without peptide (control). Clone fold changes were calculated against an identical culture without peptide. This chain uses TRBV29-1 with TRBJ2-7, with 8 positions matching TRBD2. This TCR derives from an adult with mismatch repair-deficient cancer. Sample: cells cultured in vitro, taken from a patient treated with pembrolizumab. The CDR3 is CSVEKLADTYEQYF. The DNA of the CDR3 is TGCAGCGTTGAAAAACTAGCGGATACCTACGAGCAGTACTTC.